A single T cell receptor (beta chain) is shown here with its context. Using the 5' RACE reads, TCRdb records one entry per CDR3 protein without DNA. The sample holds 400,000 to 450,000 distinct CDR3 sequences. The data belong to a study of T cells expressing NK-cell markers. Looked up from germline, CDR1 is MNHNS and CDR2 is SASEGT. The CDR3 loop spans 14 amino acids. The chain carries TRBV6-1 and TRBJ1-2; the TCRdb D gene call, TRBD1, has no DNA to confirm it. The origin of this receptor is a woman between 18 and 75 years old in good health. The material sequenced was blood T cells: a sorted CD56 or NKG2C T cell subset, CD4+ or CD8+ T cells, or bulk PBMC T cells (not recorded which). CDR3 residues: CASSPRQGLYGYTF.